There are a few counts of the clone carrying this TCR beta chain. The read ends 3 residues early relative to the CDR3; the germline J gene fills the gap. Most patients and controls had Caucasian heritage. Some clones are missing from TCRdb's copy, which holds only in-frame ones; the method was immunoSEQ multiplex PCR. The sample lists 30,000 to 35,000 clones, none appearing once, the ten largest making up around 4.6%. The CDR3 is 19 amino acids. Germline CDR1 reads SNHLY; CDR2 reads FYNNEI. V was clipped by 6 bases and J by 6 bases; unmatched bases: 19. This sample is drawn from a study of T cell clonality in common variable immunodeficiency.

The material sequenced was peripheral blood mononuclear cells. The J gene is TRBJ2-7, the V gene TRBV2, with 14 bases that match TRBD2. The receptor was derived from a person between 18 and 75 years old in good health. The sequenced CDR3 bases are TGTGCCAGCAGGGCCCCGGGACTAGCGGGAGATGGAAGCCCCTGCGAG. This codes for CASRAPGLAGDGSPCE. The whole CDR3 protein reads CASRAPGLAGDGSPCEQYF. The full variable domain, in which reference TRBV2 and TRBJ2-7 provide the parts outside the CDR3, is EPEVTQTPSHQVTQMGQEVILRCVPISNHLYFYWYRQILGQKVEFLVSFYNNEISEKSEIFDDQFSVERPDGSNFTLKIRSTKLEDSAMYFCASRAPGLAGDGSPCEQYFGPGTRLTVT.